This TCR beta chain was captured in a study of T cells in localized non-small cell lung cancer. This clone was detected once. Its antigen is still unknown. Using immunoSEQ multiplex PCR, the repertoire was profiled, and TCRdb retains in-frame clones only, with some absent. The top ten clones hold roughly 7.2% of a sample with roughly 35,000 clones, around 90% of them seen once. Study results and limitations: The appearance of a median roughly 58 of the top 100 tumor clones was seen in adjacent lung. Maximal T cell clonality occurred in uninvolved adjacent lung, with tumor ranking below it. Higher blood T cell density tracked longer overall survival.

CDR1 is LNHDA, CDR2 SQIVND, per germline (reference sequence). The CDR3 runs 13 residues. With 8 bases clipped from V and 1 base from J, the junction kept 1 base outside the gene matches. This chain links TRBV19 with TRBJ2-4; 8 nucleotides align to TRBD1. The clonotype comes from a woman aged 40-70 years with stage I lung adenocarcinoma. Sequencing was performed on peripheral blood, taken before any cancer treatment. CDR3 coding DNA: TGTGCCAGTCAGGGGGCGGCCAAAAACATTCAGTACTTC. Its protein is CASQGAAKNIQYF.